The entry below gives a single T cell receptor beta chain sequence along with its context. This record comes from a study of T cells in Graves' hyperthyroidism and ophthalmopathy. The investigators amplified TCR beta CDR3 regions from RNA transcripts. TCR CDR3 underwent first-round RT-PCR with the HTBI primer set. TCRdb re-analysed the multiplex PCR reads in MiXCR, keeping a single row per CDR3 protein. The repertoire holds 750,000 to 900,000 distinct CDR3 sequences, with approximately 40% as singletons. V lost 1 base to trimming and J lost 6 bases, with 10 bases between them. The CDR3 covers 13 residues. Germline V gene sequence: CDR1 SGHRS, CDR2 YFSETQ.

The clonotype was recovered from a man aged 18 to 30 with Graves' hyperthyroidism. Sequencing was done on a sample of blood. The chain couples TRBV5-1 to TRBJ1-2; D is undetermined. CDR3 nucleotides: TGCGCCAGCAGCTTGACCAGGACGGATGGCTACACCTTC. Translating it yields CASSLTRTDGYTF.